The rows below give T cell receptor beta chains drawn from one sample of a study of T-cell reconstitution after alpha-beta-depleted transplantation in children. TCRdb processed the PCR reads anew with MiXCR; each CDR3 protein has one entry. Of more than 550,000 distinct CDR3 sequences in the sample, 8% to 11% were seen once. Sequencing was performed on PBMCs from the stem cell graft donor, taken from the stem cell graft. The source of these receptors is a human donor who donated a stem cell graft to a child with acute myeloid leukemia. Both conserved end residues are part of each CDR3. Fields, in order: CDR3 protein, CDR3 DNA, V gene, clone size, D gene, J gene. A D gene is named only where the DNA matches it firmly. Where a row states a size, it is once, few, many or the class of an expanded clone; other rows omit it.

CDR3 protein: CASNTDMGRNEQFF
CDR3 DNA: TGTGCCAGCAATACGGACATGGGGAGGAATGAGCAGTTCTTC
V gene: TRBV27
clone size: few
D gene: -
J gene: TRBJ2-1

CDR3 protein: CSVEDSLGGSGNTIYF
CDR3 DNA: TGCAGCGTTGAAGATTCCCTGGGGGGCTCTGGAAACACCATATATTTT
V gene: TRBV29-1
clone size: many
D gene: -
J gene: TRBJ1-3

CDR3 protein: CASTKTSGVDEQYF
CDR3 DNA: TGTGCCAGCACTAAGACTAGCGGGGTCGACGAGCAGTACTTC
V gene: TRBV12-3/TRBV12-4
clone size: many
D gene: TRBD2
J gene: TRBJ2-7

CDR3 protein: CASSATTSSGSFSNEQFF
CDR3 DNA: TGCGCCAGCAGCGCGACCACCTCTAGCGGGAGCTTCAGCAATGAGCAGTTCTTC
V gene: TRBV5-1
clone size: many
D gene: TRBD2
J gene: TRBJ2-1

CDR3 protein: CASSLAWSGAFF
CDR3 DNA: TGTGCCAGCAGCCTAGCCTGGTCAGGAGCTTTCTTT
V gene: TRBV7-2
clone size: few
D gene: -
J gene: TRBJ1-1

CDR3 protein: CASSTGGHTEAFF
CDR3 DNA: TGTGCCAGTTCGACAGGGGGACACACTGAAGCTTTCTTT
V gene: TRBV25-1
clone size: -
D gene: TRBD1
J gene: TRBJ1-1

CDR3 protein: CASSRQGLRGTAIYF
CDR3 DNA: TGTGCCAGCAGTAGACAGGGTCTGCGGGGAACCGCCATATATTTT
V gene: TRBV28
clone size: many
D gene: TRBD1
J gene: TRBJ1-3

CDR3 protein: CASSPGLAGATGYEQYF
CDR3 DNA: TGTGCCAGCAGCCCGGGACTAGCGGGAGCAACTGGGTACGAGCAGTACTTC
V gene: TRBV7-6
clone size: once
D gene: TRBD2
J gene: TRBJ2-7

CDR3 protein: CASSLARAPYYGYTF
CDR3 DNA: TGTGCCAGCAGCTTAGCCCGTGCCCCCTACTATGGCTACACCTTC
V gene: TRBV7-9
clone size: few
D gene: -
J gene: TRBJ1-2

CDR3 protein: CAIRDQQGMKTDTQYF
CDR3 DNA: TGTGCCATCAGGGATCAACAGGGTATGAAAACAGATACGCAGTATTTT
V gene: TRBV10-3
clone size: few
D gene: -
J gene: TRBJ2-3

CDR3 protein: CASSELAADGEQFF
CDR3 DNA: TGTGCCAGCAGCGAACTAGCGGCCGATGGAGAGCAGTTCTTC
V gene: TRBV9
clone size: few
D gene: TRBD2
J gene: TRBJ2-1

CDR3 protein: CASSLFASGEQYF
CDR3 DNA: TGTGCCAGCAGCCTCTTTGCGTCGGGAGAGCAGTACTTC
V gene: TRBV28
clone size: -
D gene: -
J gene: TRBJ2-7

CDR3 protein: CASREPVLGEQYF
CDR3 DNA: TGCGCCAGCAGGGAGCCGGTCCTCGGGGAGCAGTACTTC
V gene: TRBV5-1
clone size: few
D gene: -
J gene: TRBJ2-7